The next 31 T cell receptor beta chains were all read from a single sample in a study of shared clonotypes between healthy human individuals. Only in-frame clones appear in the TCRdb table, and some are missing; sequencing was by immunoSEQ multiplex PCR. The data contain approximately 340,000 clones, around 79% of them singletons. The sequenced material came from memory CD4+ T cells sorted from blood. Stated subset: CD45RA-negative fraction. The receptor set was obtained from a man aged 30 to 39 in good health.

This clone was counted only a few times. The rearrangement joins TRBV10-2 to TRBJ2-1; D is uncertain. The V gene's germline CDR1 is WSHSY and CDR2 SAAADI. This CDR3 region has 10 residues. V lost 9 bases to trimming and J lost 5 bases, with 5 bases between them. In DNA form, the CDR3 reads TGCGCCAGGAGTAACAATGAGCAGTTCTTC. Translated, it gives CARSNNEQFF.

The chain joins TRBV6-6 to TRBJ1-5; D uncertain. Germline-derived CDR1 and CDR2 are MNHNY and SVGAGI (reference sequence). The CDR3 loop spans 13 amino acids. V was pared by 5 bases and J by 8 bases, with 13 bases between. The CDR3 sequence: CASSARARKPQHF. For the CDR3, the DNA is TGTGCCAGCAGTGCCCGGGCTCGTAAGCCCCAGCATTTT.

The chain has TRBV25-1 and TRBJ2-1; D gene unclear. CDR3 length: 13 amino acids. Germline loops: CDR1 MGHDK, CDR2 SYGVNS. V was cut by 8 bases and J by 10 bases, with 18 bases left in between. The DNA for the CDR3 is TGTGCCAGCTCCGAACAGACCCTCGAAGAGCAGTTCTTC. Translation: CASSEQTLEEQFF.

The chain is built from TRBV18 and TRBJ2-1; perhaps TRBD1 as D (6 bases). Germline values: CDR1 KGHSH, CDR2 LQKENI. This CDR3 comprises 15 residues. Trimming removed 3 bases from V and 6 bases from J, with 15 bases in between. The CDR3 spells CASSPRGPGSNEQFF. CDR3 sequence (DNA): TGTGCCAGCTCACCCAGGGGCCCGGGGTCCAATGAGCAGTTCTTC.

The sample holds many counts of this clone. The CDR3 loop reads CASSLDRAGANVLTF. CDR3 nucleotide sequence: TGTGCCAGTAGTCTCGACAGGGCTGGGGCCAACGTCCTGACTTTC. This chain uses TRBV19 with TRBJ2-6; 7 bases line up with TRBD1. The CDR3 is 15 amino acids. Per the germline V gene, CDR1 is LNHDA and CDR2 is SQIVND (reference sequence). The ends lost 5 bases at V and 2 bases at J; junction bases unmatched: 3.

This clone has a handful of counts. CDR3 protein: CASSEAFWSDIQYF. The CDR3 nucleotides are TGTGCCAGCAGTGAAGCGTTTTGGTCAGACATTCAGTACTTC. The chain uses TRBV6-1 and TRBJ2-4, with D unresolved. The germline V and J ends were trimmed by 0 bases and 8 bases, with 11 bases remaining between them. The CDR3 runs 14 residues. In germline, CDR1 is MNHNS, CDR2 SASEGT.

The sample holds a few counts of this clone. In DNA, the CDR3 is TGTGCCAGCAGCCGAACCCGGGGGGAAACCTACGAGCAGTACTTC. It encodes CASSRTRGETYEQYF. J is TRBJ2-7 and V is TRBV11-2, with 7 bases identical to TRBD2. Germline CDR1 reads SGHAT; CDR2 reads FQNNGV. Unmatched junction bases numbered 9, after V lost 5 bases and J lost 2 bases. CDR3 length equals 15 residues.

The rearrangement uses TRBV6-6 and TRBJ2-7; 7 nucleotides line up with TRBD1. The CDR3 runs to 15 residues. Trimming at V came to 7 bases and at J to 0 bases, leaving 9 bases not matched to a gene. CDR1 MNHNY and CDR2 SVGAGI come from the germline V gene (reference sequence). This chain's CDR3 is CASKGADRASYEQYF. In DNA, the CDR3 is TGTGCCAGCAAGGGGGCGGACAGAGCCTCCTACGAGCAGTACTTC.

The rearrangement uses TRBV5-5 and TRBJ2-5, with D perhaps matching TRBD1 (6 bases). CDR1 SGHKS and CDR2 YYEKEE come from the germline V gene (reference sequence). The V end lost 1 base, the J end lost 5 bases, and 9 bases lay between the germline ends. The CDR3 covers 13 residues. The CDR3 protein is CASSLPGVETQYF. The CDR3 coding sequence is TGTGCCAGCAGCTTGCCAGGGGTGGAGACCCAGTACTTC.

The chain joins TRBV7-9 to TRBJ1-6; 9 bases agree with TRBD1. The V gene's germline CDR1 is SEHNR and CDR2 FQNEAQ (reference sequence). V trimming: 5 bases; J trimming: 8 bases; junction bases outside the gene matches: 7. The CDR3 sequence is 15 residues long. CDR3: CASSEIDRGDSPLHF. In nucleotides, the CDR3 is TGTGCCAGCAGCGAAATTGACAGGGGGGATTCACCCCTCCACTTT.

This chain joins TRBV5-6 and TRBJ2-7; D may be TRBD1 or TRBD2 (5 bases each). Between the trimmed V and J ends, which lost 4 bases and 7 bases, there was a span of 15 bases. This CDR3 spans 13 amino acids. The germline V gene has CDR1 SGHDT and CDR2 YYEEEE. As DNA, the CDR3 is TGTGCCAGCAGCCTGGGACCCTGGTCAGAGCAGTACTTC. This translates into CASSLGPWSEQYF. Full variable domain (outside the CDR3, taken from reference TRBV5-6 and TRBJ2-7): DAGVTQSPTHLIKTRGQQVTLRCSPKSGHDTVSWYQQALGQGPQFIFQYYEEEERQRGNFPDRFSGHQFPNYSSELNVNALLLGDSALYLCASSLGPWSEQYFGPGTRLTVT.

This rearrangement joins TRBV18 to TRBJ1-3, with a tentative D call TRBD1 (5 bases). CDR3 length: 13 amino acids. Trimming removed 6 bases at V and 2 bases at J, with 8 bases between. Germline V gene sequence: CDR1 KGHSH, CDR2 LQKENI. DNA for the CDR3: TGTGCCAGCTCCGACAGAACTGGAAACACCATATATTTT. It encodes CASSDRTGNTIYF.

The V gene is TRBV28, the J gene TRBJ2-7; 10 bases map to TRBD2. Trimming at V came to 5 bases and at J to 1 base, leaving 23 bases not matched to a gene. The CDR3 has 21 residues. Germline-derived CDR1 and CDR2 are MDHEN and SYDVKM. The CDR3 DNA is TGTGCCAGCAGTCCTAATCACCAACTACGACAGGGACTAGCGAATTCCTACGAGCAGTACTTC. Translation gives CASSPNHQLRQGLANSYEQYF.

This sequence joins TRBV5-1 and TRBJ2-3, with D unclear. The V gene lost 0 bases and the J gene lost 1 base, with 12 bases spanning the gap. The germline CDR1 and CDR2 sequences are SGHRS and YFSETQ. CDR3 length: 16 residues. The CDR3 region is CASSLAVSVGTDTQYF. In DNA form, the CDR3 reads TGCGCCAGCAGCTTGGCAGTGTCGGTGGGCACAGATACGCAGTATTTT.

The CDR3 region is CASSGAGTHIYEQYF. Here the CDR3 DNA reads TGTGCCAGCAGTGGAGCCGGGACCCATATCTACGAGCAGTACTTC. The rearrangement uses TRBV28 and TRBJ2-7, with D perhaps assigned TRBD1 or TRBD2 (5 bases each). The CDR3 has 15 residues. The V end lost 5 bases, the J end lost 3 bases, and 17 bases lay between the germline ends. Germline CDR1 reads MDHEN; CDR2 reads SYDVKM.

The sample holds one count of this clone. The chain joins TRBV7-9 to TRBJ1-2; 10 bases map to TRBD1. V shed 4 bases and J 8 bases; nucleotides not matched to a gene: 22. CDR1 is SEHNR, CDR2 FQNEAQ, per germline (reference sequence). The CDR3 totals 19 residues. CDR3 DNA: TGTGCCAGCAGCTCACTCCGGGGGGACAGGGGCGACACTGCGATCGGCTACACCTTC. It yields the protein CASSSLRGDRGDTAIGYTF.

The chain employs TRBV19 and TRBJ2-7, with 13 nucleotides matching TRBD2. The V gene's germline CDR1 is LNHDA and CDR2 SQIVND (reference sequence). CDR3 length: 15 residues. The V and J ends lost 10 bases and 0 bases, in that order; junction bases with no gene match: 6. The CDR3 region is CATQGLAGLSYEQYF. The CDR3 region has the DNA TGTGCCACTCAGGGACTAGCGGGACTCTCCTACGAGCAGTACTTC. Full variable domain (rest looked up from reference TRBV19 and TRBJ2-7): DGGITQSPKYLFRKEGQNVTLSCEQNLNHDAMYWYRQDPGQGLRLIYYSQIVNDFQKGDIAEGYSVSREKKESFPLTVTSAQKNPTAFYLCATQGLAGLSYEQYFGPGTRLTVT.

The genes are TRBV19 and TRBJ1-1; possible D gene TRBD1, 6 bases. CDR3 length: 14 amino acids. V gave up 9 bases and J gave up 3 bases, with 17 bases separating them. Germline V gene sequence: CDR1 LNHDA, CDR2 SQIVND (reference sequence). The CDR3 DNA reads TGTGCCAGCGTCCCCCGGGACATTGACACTGAAGCTTTCTTT. This sequence encodes CASVPRDIDTEAFF.

The CDR3 DNA reads as TGTGCCAGCAGTTTAGGGGTCGGGACTAGCGGGAGGGCCAGTACGCAGTATTTT. Its protein is CASSLGVGTSGRASTQYF. The chain employs TRBV28 and TRBJ2-3; 16 positions agree with TRBD2. This CDR3 has 18 residues. Germline V gene data show CDR1 as MDHEN and CDR2 as SYDVKM. Trimming at V came to 2 bases and at J to 8 bases, leaving 10 bases not matched to a gene.

The chain links TRBV11-3 to TRBJ1-1; possibly TRBD1 for D (5 bases). Germline assignment: CDR1 SGHNT and CDR2 YENEEA. Trimming cost V 7 bases and J 5 bases, with 11 bases left between them. The CDR3 spans 12 residues. In nucleotides, the CDR3 is TGTGCCAGCACCCATGGGGGGACTGAAGCTTTCTTT. This gives the protein CASTHGGTEAFF.

The chain is built from TRBV4-3 and TRBJ2-3, with D unclear. The V and J ends lost 0 bases and 2 bases respectively, with 6 bases between them. This CDR3 contains 14 residues. Germline values: CDR1 LGHNA, CDR2 YSLEER. The CDR3 nucleotides are TGCGCCAGCAGCCAAGAAGGATACACAGATACGCAGTATTTT. As protein: CASSQEGYTDTQYF.

The chain is built from TRBV15 and TRBJ2-7; D remains ambiguous. The CDR3 runs 14 residues. Per the germline V gene, CDR1 is LNHNV and CDR2 is YYDKDF (reference sequence). The germline V and J ends were trimmed by 0 bases and 2 bases, with 8 bases remaining between them. The CDR3 here is CATSRDIKTYEQYF. The CDR3 nucleotides are TGTGCCACCAGCAGAGATATAAAGACCTACGAGCAGTACTTC.

V is TRBV7-2 and J is TRBJ2-7, with D hard to call. V was cut by 2 bases and J by 2 bases, with 4 bases left in between. Germline V gene sequence: CDR1 SGHTA, CDR2 FQGNSA. CDR3 length: 12 amino acids. CDR3 DNA: TGTGCCAGCAGCTTATCCACCTACGAGCAGTACTTC. Translation: CASSLSTYEQYF.

The chain is built from TRBV16 and TRBJ2-7; no clear D. V shed 6 bases and J shed 5 bases, with 5 bases lying between them. The germline CDR1 and CDR2 sequences are KGHSY and FQNENV. The CDR3 consists of 10 residues. The CDR3 loop is CASSVDEQYF. The DNA for the CDR3 is TGTGCCAGCAGTGTGGACGAGCAGTACTTC.

This clone was seen only a few times. The rearrangement links TRBV28 to TRBJ1-5; D not certain. The germline CDR1 and CDR2 sequences are MDHEN and SYDVKM. CDR3 size: 14 residues. Trimming took off 3 bases at V and 3 bases at J, with 9 bases between the two ends. The CDR3 sequence is CASSLENFNQPQHF. CDR3 in DNA: TGTGCCAGCAGTTTGGAGAATTTCAATCAGCCCCAGCATTTT.

The chain has TRBV2 and TRBJ2-2; TRBD1 matches at 7 bases. Germline V gene lookup returns CDR1 SNHLY and CDR2 FYNNEI. This CDR3 spans 16 amino acids. The V segment lost 11 bases and the J segment 0 bases; nucleotides outside the gene matches: 12. This chain's CDR3 is CAVRQGSSANTGELFF. The CDR3 DNA reads as TGTGCCGTACGACAGGGATCGTCCGCGAACACCGGGGAGCTGTTTTTT.

This clone occurred a few times. The J gene is TRBJ2-5, the V gene TRBV2; 7 bases map to TRBD2. CDR3 length: 14 amino acids. Germline assignment: CDR1 SNHLY and CDR2 FYNNEI. Trimming at V came to 9 bases and at J to 6 bases, leaving 13 bases not matched to a gene. CDR3: CASQAGLARKTQYF. The CDR3, as DNA: TGTGCCAGTCAAGCGGGGTTGGCGAGGAAGACCCAGTACTTC.

Regarding this clone: The identical CDR3 is also encoded by other nucleotide sequences in the sample. The genes are TRBV7-9 and TRBJ2-7, with D tentatively TRBD1 (5 bases). Looked up from germline, CDR1 is SEHNR and CDR2 is FQNEAQ (reference sequence). The V end was cut by 4 bases, the J end by 3 bases, with 7 bases between. The CDR3 runs to 12 residues. The CDR3, as DNA: TGTGCCAGCAGCTCGCAGGGCTACGAGCAGTACTTC. Translation: CASSSQGYEQYF.

The chain combines TRBV11-2 with TRBJ1-1; the D is unclear. The V end was cut by 4 bases, the J end by 1 base, with 13 bases between. The CDR3 runs to 15 residues. The germline gives CDR1 SGHAT, CDR2 FQNNGV. The DNA for the CDR3 is TGTGCCAGCAGCTCCAATGGTTTCGCGAACACTGAAGCTTTCTTT. It is translated as CASSSNGFANTEAFF.

The V call is TRBV6-1, the J call TRBJ2-3, with 9 bases matching TRBD2. Trimming cost V 4 bases and J 6 bases; bases outside gene matches: 11. CDR3 length equals 16 residues. Germline V gene sequence: CDR1 MNHNS, CDR2 SASEGT. The CDR3 loop is CASSVVGGRASDTQYF. The CDR3 nucleotides are TGTGCCAGCAGTGTGGTCGGCGGGAGGGCGTCGGATACGCAGTATTTT.

This clone was recorded many times. The chain couples TRBV4-1 to TRBJ2-5; D may correspond to TRBD1 or TRBD2 (5 bases each). V lost 1 base to trimming and J lost 2 bases, with 11 bases between them. The germline gives CDR1 MGHRA, CDR2 YSYEKL. This CDR3 is 15 amino acids long. This CDR3 reads CASSQGGSLQETQYF. The CDR3 DNA follows: TGCGCCAGCAGCCAAGGGGGGTCCCTTCAAGAGACCCAGTACTTC.